This passage covers 14 T cell receptor beta chains from one sample sequenced in a study of blood T cell repertoires in COVID-19. The table came from immunoSEQ multiplex PCR; TCRdb's copy has only in-frame clones and leaves some out. The sample has more than 65,000 clones; approximately 78% are singletons. Material for sequencing was peripheral blood. These receptors all come from a woman older than 75 with acute or convalescent COVID-19.

V gene TRBV6-5 combines with J gene TRBJ2-2, with D possibly matching TRBD1 (5 bases). Trimming cost V 5 bases and J 6 bases, with 10 bases left between them. Germline V lookup: CDR1 MNHEY, CDR2 SVGAGI. This CDR3 has 13 residues. CDR3 nucleotide sequence: TGTGCCAGCAGTACAGGCGTCCCCGGGGAGCTGTTTTTT. Translated, it gives CASSTGVPGELFF.

The rearrangement joins TRBV7-9 to TRBJ1-2; perhaps TRBD1 as D (6 bases). Germline CDR1 reads SEHNR; CDR2 reads FQNEAQ (reference sequence). Trimming stripped 1 base from V and 6 bases from J, with 15 bases between. This CDR3 spans 15 amino acids. CDR3 DNA sequence: TGTGCCAGCAGCTTAGAACTGCCAGGGGCGAATGGCTACACCTTC. This gives the protein CASSLELPGANGYTF.

The chain employs TRBV2 and TRBJ2-1, with D unresolved. Germline CDR1 reads SNHLY; CDR2 reads FYNNEI. The CDR3 runs to 12 residues. V lost 3 bases to trimming and J lost 3 bases, with 3 bases between them. The CDR3 DNA reads TGTGCCAGCAGTGATTACTACAATGAGCAGTTCTTC. As protein: CASSDYYNEQFF.

The chain links TRBV30 to TRBJ2-3, with 11 bases matching TRBD2. V lost 3 bases, J lost 2 bases, and 4 bases stayed unmatched. Germline-derived CDR1 and CDR2 are GTSNPN and SVGIG (reference sequence). The CDR3 contains 15 residues. DNA of the CDR3: TGTGCCTGGAGCCGACTAGCGGGGAACACAGATACGCAGTATTTT. The encoded protein is CAWSRLAGNTDTQYF.

The chain employs TRBV18 and TRBJ2-5; D is perhaps TRBD1 (7 bases). The CDR3 covers 15 residues. CDR1 and CDR2 from the germline V gene are KGHSH and LQKENI. Trimming stripped 4 bases from V and 0 bases from J, with 12 bases between. The CDR3, as DNA: TGTGCCAGCTCACGGGCCAGGGGGGACCAAGAGACCCAGTACTTC. Amino acids: CASSRARGDQETQYF.

V and J are TRBV29-1 and TRBJ2-1; D might be TRBD2 (5 bases). V gave up 4 bases and J gave up 7 bases, with 14 bases separating them. This CDR3 is 13 amino acids long. Germline CDR1 reads SQVTM; CDR2 reads ANQGSEA. The CDR3 coding sequence is TGCAGCGTTGCCGGGATCGACGGAAATGAGCAGTTCTTC. Amino acids: CSVAGIDGNEQFF.

This clone showed up just once. The chain joins TRBV18 to TRBJ1-2; TRBD1 aligns across 9 bases. This CDR3 comprises 15 residues. V shed 3 bases, J shed 4 bases, and the junction held 6 bases outside the gene matches. The V gene's germline CDR1 is KGHSH and CDR2 LQKENI. The CDR3 loop reads CASSPLQGASYGYTF. For the CDR3, the DNA is TGTGCCAGCTCACCCTTACAGGGGGCGAGCTATGGCTACACCTTC.

The genes are TRBV18 and TRBJ2-1; D is perhaps TRBD1 (5 bases). Trimming cost V 4 bases and J 3 bases, with 7 bases left between them. The CDR3 contains 13 residues. CDR1 KGHSH and CDR2 LQKENI come from the germline V gene. The DNA for the CDR3 is TGTGCCAGCTCACAGACAGACTACAATGAGCAGTTCTTC. Its protein product is CASSQTDYNEQFF.

The V gene is TRBV3-1 (or the pseudogene TRBV3-2), the J gene TRBJ1-1; D unresolved. The germline V gene has CDR1 LGHDT and CDR2 YNNKEL (reference sequence). Trimming pared 4 bases from V and 4 bases from J, leaving 10 bases between. The CDR3 covers 13 residues. The chain's CDR3 is CASSRPGLTEAFF. CDR3 DNA sequence: TGTGCCAGCAGCCGGCCAGGCCTCACTGAAGCTTTCTTT.

The chain uses TRBV19 and TRBJ2-5; 7 bases match TRBD1. Trimming removed 5 bases from V and 4 bases from J; junction bases left unmatched: 10. Germline CDR1 LNHDA, CDR2 SQIVND (reference sequence). The CDR3 spans 15 residues. CDR3 in amino acids: CASSSGDSLGETQYF. CDR3 DNA: TGTGCCAGTAGTTCTGGGGACAGCTTAGGAGAGACCCAGTACTTC. Combining the CDR3 with reference TRBV19 and TRBJ2-5 gives the whole variable domain DGGITQSPKYLFRKEGQNVTLSCEQNLNHDAMYWYRQDPGQGLRLIYYSQIVNDFQKGDIAEGYSVSREKKESFPLTVTSAQKNPTAFYLCASSSGDSLGETQYFGPGTRLLVL.

J is TRBJ1-2 and V is TRBV6-6; D not certain. CDR1 and CDR2 from the germline V gene are MNHNY and SVGAGI (reference sequence). The length of the CDR3 is 13 residues. V was clipped by 4 bases and J by 0 bases, with 6 bases between them. In DNA, the CDR3 is TGTGCCAGCAGTTGGGCAACTAACTATGGCTACACCTTC. Protein product: CASSWATNYGYTF.

The chain recombines TRBV6-5 with TRBJ1-2, with D possibly TRBD1 on 5 matching bases. The CDR3 contains 15 residues. V was cut by 7 bases and J by 6 bases, with 21 bases left in between. CDR1 is MNHEY and CDR2 is SVGAGI in the germline V gene. The CDR3 coding sequence is TGTGCCAGCATCCGTTTGTCAGGGTCGTATGATGGCTACACCTTC. Protein: CASIRLSGSYDGYTF.

V usage is TRBV10-2 and J usage is TRBJ1-2, with a possible D match to TRBD1 (6 bases). Germline CDR1 is WSHSY and CDR2 is SAAADI. The CDR3 contains 14 residues. V shed 5 bases and J shed 3 bases, with 13 bases lying between them. CDR3 amino acids: CASSWGGEDYGYTF. The DNA for the CDR3 is TGCGCCAGCAGTTGGGGGGGCGAGGACTATGGCTACACCTTC.

The rearrangement links TRBV11-2 to TRBJ2-2; the D is unclear. With 2 bases removed from V and 8 bases from J, the gap between germline ends came to 9 bases. This CDR3 has 13 amino acids. Germline V gives CDR1 SGHAT, CDR2 FQNNGV. The CDR3 DNA is TGTGCCAGCAGCTTATCCCGCGTTGGGGAGCTGTTTTTT. Translated: CASSLSRVGELFF. Supplemented by reference TRBV11-2 and TRBJ2-2, the full variable domain reads EAGVAQSPRYKIIEKRQSVAFWCNPISGHATLYWYQQILGQGPKLLIQFQNNGVVDDSQLPKDRFSAERLKGVDSTLKIQPAKLEDSAVYLCASSLSRVGELFFGEGSRLTVL.